This T cell receptor beta chain was identified during a study of shared clonotypes between healthy human individuals. Study-wide background: Those who served as donors were a couple of women and a few men between the ages of 18 and 49.

Whole-study results and caveats: The naive CD4 repertoires of a few donors were compared, and roughly 5% of clonotypes were shared. Rarefaction indicated that sorted-subset sequencing remained incomplete although depth was large.

V was shortened by 2 bases and J by 4 bases, with 18 bases between the two germline ends. Germline values: CDR1 SNHLY, CDR2 FYNNEI. The CDR3 length is 17 residues. Using immunoSEQ multiplex PCR, the repertoire was profiled, and TCRdb retains in-frame clones only, with some absent. The sample has 1.4 million or so clones, approximately 98.5% seen once. In regard to this clone: Its antigen remains unknown.

This TCR was sampled from a young man in good health. The chain is built from TRBV2 and TRBJ2-1; a weak D match, TRBD1 (6 bases). Sequencing used naive CD4+ T cells sorted from blood. As for subset: CD45RA+ positively selected. The CDR3 protein is CASSEYRDATPYNEQFF. The CDR3 region has the DNA TGTGCCAGCAGTGAATACAGGGACGCAACCCCGTACAATGAGCAGTTCTTC. Supplemented by reference TRBV2 and TRBJ2-1, the full variable domain reads EPEVTQTPSHQVTQMGQEVILRCVPISNHLYFYWYRQILGQKVEFLVSFYNNEISEKSEIFDDQFSVERPDGSNFTLKIRSTKLEDSAMYFCASSEYRDATPYNEQFFGPGTRLTVL.